This T cell receptor (beta chain) was recovered during a study of blood T cell repertoires in COVID-19. Profiled with immunoSEQ multiplex PCR; TCRdb holds only in-frame clones, not every one. The sample shows about 160,000 clones, around 74% of them seen only once. The TCR comes from an older man with acute or convalescent COVID-19. The sequenced material came from peripheral blood.

The CDR3, as DNA: TGTGCCAGCAGCCAAGCCCAGGGGGTTACAGATACGCAGTATTTT. As protein: CASSQAQGVTDTQYF. The chain uses TRBV3-1 (or the pseudogene TRBV3-2) and TRBJ2-3; 7 bases agree with TRBD1. Germline loops: CDR1 LGHDT, CDR2 YNNKEL (reference sequence). CDR3 size: 15 residues. Losses at the gene ends were 1 base for V and 3 bases for J; bases not matched to a gene: 4.